These 21 T cell receptor beta chains were sequenced from one sample in a study of cytomegalovirus exposure and HLA in healthy donors. Generated by immunoSEQ multiplex PCR, the TCRdb table keeps only in-frame clones and is missing some. The sample has a few hundred thousand clones; 90% are singletons. The sequencing sample was made of PBMCs. All receptors come from a woman aged 25 to 45 in good health and CMV-seronegative.

This clone was seen just once. The chain uses TRBV18 and TRBJ2-7, with 9 bases that match TRBD1. The CDR3 extends over 17 amino acids. V dropped 2 bases and J dropped 4; count of bases not matched to a gene: 12. Germline V gene lookup returns CDR1 KGHSH and CDR2 LQKENI. In nucleotides, the CDR3 is TGTGCCAGCTCACCAGGAACCCGACAGGGGGGTCGGTACGAGCAGTACTTC. It translates to CASSPGTRQGGRYEQYF.

V and J are TRBV9 and TRBJ2-2; TRBD1 agrees at 9 bases. Germline CDR1 reads SGDLS; CDR2 reads YYNGEE. V lost 7 bases, J lost 4 bases, and 5 bases stayed unmatched. The CDR3 length is 14 residues. CDR3 residues: CASGTGSGTGELFF. The DNA for the CDR3 is TGTGCCAGCGGGACAGGGTCGGGCACCGGGGAGCTGTTTTTT.

The chain recombines TRBV7-8 with TRBJ2-7; 14 bases are shared with TRBD2. The CDR3 is made up of 17 amino acids. Germline V gene data show CDR1 as SGHVS and CDR2 as FQNEAQ. After removal of 5 bases from V and 3 bases from J, the junction contained 9 bases not matched to a gene. CDR3 sequence: CASSIAGTSGSLYEQYF. CDR3 DNA: TGTGCCAGCAGCATTGCCGGGACTAGCGGGAGCCTCTACGAGCAGTACTTC.

The chain uses TRBV7-2 and TRBJ2-7, with D perhaps matching TRBD1 (6 bases). This CDR3 is 15 amino acids long. Germline V lookup: CDR1 SGHTA, CDR2 FQGNSA. V lost 6 bases and J 0 bases, leaving 15 bases between the germline ends. CDR3 nucleotides: TGTGCCAGCAGAGAGGGACACATGAGCTCCTACGAGCAGTACTTC. Protein product: CASREGHMSSYEQYF.

The CDR3 loop is CASSVEGGRHQETQYF. The CDR3 region has the DNA TGTGCCAGCAGCGTAGAAGGGGGGAGGCACCAAGAGACCCAGTACTTC. This chain connects TRBV9 to TRBJ2-5; perhaps D is TRBD1 or TRBD2 (6 bases each). This CDR3 contains 16 residues. The germline V gene encodes CDR1 SGDLS and CDR2 YYNGEE. Trimming cost V 0 bases and J 0 bases, with 12 bases left between them.

The CDR3 nucleotides are TGTGCCAGCAGCTTTCAAGCGGCCGGCTCCTACGAGCAGTACTTC. It encodes CASSFQAAGSYEQYF. The V and J genes are TRBV7-2 and TRBJ2-7; a possible D gene is TRBD2 (5 bases). Trimming left V 3 bases short and J 0 bases short, with 12 bases between. This CDR3 spans 15 amino acids. In germline, CDR1 is SGHTA, CDR2 FQGNSA.

The chain uses TRBV4-3 and TRBJ2-7; TRBD2 agrees at 14 bases. The V gene end was trimmed by 1 base and the J gene end by 3 bases; junction bases not matched to a gene: 2. In germline, CDR1 is LGHNA, CDR2 YSLEER. This CDR3 region has 16 residues. The CDR3 region is CASSQGGTSGSYEQYF. For the CDR3, the DNA is TGCGCCAGCAGCCAAGGCGGGACTAGCGGGAGCTACGAGCAGTACTTC.

The chain recombines TRBV6-6 with TRBJ1-5; perhaps TRBD1 as D (5 bases). The CDR3 is made up of 15 amino acids. Trimming left V 9 bases short and J 4 bases short, with 19 bases between. The germline CDR1 and CDR2 sequences are MNHNY and SVGAGI (reference sequence). This CDR3 is CASNPPGLQNQPQHF. DNA for the CDR3: TGTGCCAGTAACCCCCCGGGGCTTCAAAATCAGCCCCAGCATTTT.

This clone was recorded a few times. The V and J genes are TRBV23-1 and TRBJ1-1; 7 nucleotides match TRBD1. TRBV23-1 is assigned to the ORF class and has an uncertain function. V lost 6 bases to trimming and J lost 5 bases; unmatched junction nucleotides: 12. The CDR3 is 15 amino acids. The CDR3 is CASSQKSRGGTEAFF. The CDR3 bases are TGCGCCAGCAGCCAGAAGTCCAGGGGGGGAACTGAAGCTTTCTTT.

The CDR3 nucleotides read TGTGCCAGCTCACCACCGCGGGAGATGGATGAGCAGTTCTTC. Encoded protein: CASSPPREMDEQFF. This chain joins TRBV18 and TRBJ2-1; 7 bases are shared with TRBD2. Germline-derived CDR1 and CDR2 are KGHSH and LQKENI. V shed 0 bases and J 8 bases; nucleotides not matched to a gene: 4. There are 14 residues in the CDR3. Supplemented by reference TRBV18 and TRBJ2-1, the full variable domain reads NAGVMQNPRHLVRRRGQEARLRCSPMKGHSHVYWYRQLPEEGLKFMVYLQKENIIDESGMPKERFSAEFPKEGPSILRIQQVVRGDSAAYFCASSPPREMDEQFFGPGTRLTVL.

This chain uses TRBV18 with TRBJ2-5; D tentatively fits TRBD1 or TRBD2 (6 bases each). Germline CDR1 KGHSH, CDR2 LQKENI. With 1 base removed from V and 7 bases from J, the gap between germline ends came to 13 bases. This CDR3 is 14 amino acids long. CDR3 residues: CASSPLTGARTQYF. The DNA for the CDR3 is TGTGCCAGCTCACCACTGACGGGGGCCAGGACCCAGTACTTC.

This chain connects TRBV5-4 to TRBJ2-1, with no clear D. Germline values: CDR1 SGHNT, CDR2 YYREEE (reference sequence). This CDR3 is built from 12 residues. The V and J ends lost 2 bases and 8 bases respectively, with 8 bases between them. The CDR3 here is CASSFEGDEQFF. CDR3 in DNA: TGTGCCAGCAGCTTTGAAGGCGATGAGCAGTTCTTC.

The V and J genes are TRBV5-1 and TRBJ2-7, with 12 bases lining up with TRBD2. The CDR3 extends over 15 amino acids. Germline V gene lookup returns CDR1 SGHRS and CDR2 YFSETQ. The ends lost 4 bases at V and 2 bases at J; junction bases unmatched: 4. CDR3 coding DNA: TGCGCCAGCAGCCTTCGGACTAGCGGGGCCTACGAGCAGTACTTC. Protein product: CASSLRTSGAYEQYF. The variable domain in full, completed from reference TRBV5-1 and TRBJ2-7, reads KAGVTQTPRYLIKTRGQQVTLSCSPISGHRSVSWYQQTPGQGLQFLFEYFSETQRNKGNFPGRFSGRQFSNSRSEMNVSTLELGDSALYLCASSLRTSGAYEQYFGPGTRLTVT.

The chain carries TRBV30 and TRBJ2-3, with D hard to call. V was clipped by 4 bases and J by 0 bases, with 17 bases between them. This CDR3 is 16 amino acids long. Germline CDR1 reads GTSNPN; CDR2 reads SVGIG (reference sequence). CDR3 region: CAWTLSARSSTDTQYF. In DNA form, the CDR3 reads TGTGCCTGGACCCTATCGGCCAGGAGTAGCACAGATACGCAGTATTTT.

This clone occurred once. The chain employs TRBV21-1 and TRBJ2-5; the table's D call, TRBD1, was not checked against the DNA. TRBV21-1 is an annotated pseudogene. The CDR3 has 17 amino acids. As DNA, the CDR3 is TGTGCCAGCAGCAAAGCGCCATTGGGGACAGATCAAGAGACCCAGTACTTC. It specifies CASSKAPLGTDQETQYF.

The V call is TRBV6-4, the J call TRBJ2-2; D perhaps matches TRBD2 (5 bases). The V end was cut by 2 bases, the J end by 2 bases, with 6 bases between. This CDR3 comprises 14 residues. CDR1 and CDR2 from the germline V gene are MRHNA and SNTAGT. The CDR3 bases are TGTGCCAGCAGTGACGGGAGTAACACCGGGGAGCTGTTTTTT. Encoded protein: CASSDGSNTGELFF.

This chain uses TRBV27 with TRBJ2-1; possible D gene TRBD2, 7 bases. Trimming took off 3 bases at V and 9 bases at J, with 12 bases between the two ends. The length of the CDR3 is 13 residues. Germline loops: CDR1 MNHEY, CDR2 SMNVEV (reference sequence). CDR3 loop: CASSFSGGSEQFF. CDR3 bases: TGTGCCAGCAGTTTTTCGGGGGGCTCTGAGCAGTTCTTC.

The rearrangement links TRBV2 to TRBJ1-2; 7 bases match TRBD1. The junction had 5 bases not matched to a gene; V was cut back by 6 bases and J by 1 base. The CDR3 runs 14 residues. The V gene's germline CDR1 is SNHLY and CDR2 FYNNEI. CDR3 region: CASRGDSDNYGYTF. The CDR3, as DNA: TGTGCCAGCAGGGGGGACAGCGATAACTATGGCTACACCTTC.

This chain joins TRBV29-1 and TRBJ1-2; D not certain. This CDR3 is 12 amino acids long. Per the germline V gene, CDR1 is SQVTM and CDR2 is ANQGSEA. V lost 2 bases, J lost 2 bases, and 6 bases lay in between. CDR3 bases: TGCAGCGTTGAACCTGGGAACTATGGCTACACCTTC. Translating it yields CSVEPGNYGYTF.

This chain connects TRBV29-1 to TRBJ1-1; D possibly corresponds to TRBD1 (5 bases). The germline V gene encodes CDR1 SQVTM and CDR2 ANQGSEA. Trimming took off 5 bases at V and 2 bases at J, with 12 bases between the two ends. The CDR3 spans 13 residues. This CDR3 reads CSVLRQLNTEAFF. CDR3 coding DNA: TGCAGCGTTCTCAGACAGTTAAACACTGAAGCTTTCTTT. Full variable domain (remainder filled in from reference TRBV29-1 and TRBJ1-1): SAVISQKPSRDICQRGTSLTIQCQVDSQVTMMFWYRQQPGQSLTLIATANQGSEATYESGFVIDKFPISRPNLTFSTLTVSNMSPEDSSIYLCSVLRQLNTEAFFGQGTRLTVV.

The V call is TRBV7-3, the J call TRBJ1-5, with D unresolved. CDR1 is SGHTA, CDR2 FQGTGA, per germline. The CDR3 spans 13 residues. The V end was cut by 5 bases, the J end by 7 bases, with 12 bases between. The CDR3 spells CASSPRGGQPQHF. The CDR3 DNA reads TGTGCCAGCAGCCCTCGGGGTGGGCAGCCCCAGCATTTT.